The next 3 T cell receptor beta chains were all read from a single sample in a study of blood T cell repertoires in COVID-19. TCRdb keeps only in-frame clones here, not all; method: immunoSEQ multiplex PCR. The sample lists 25,000 to 30,000 clones, 60% to 80% occurring once. Sequencing was carried out using peripheral blood. Receptor source: a boy between 2 and 10 years old with active or convalescent COVID-19.

This chain links TRBV2 with TRBJ1-2, with a weak D call TRBD1 (5 bases). Germline assignment: CDR1 SNHLY and CDR2 FYNNEI. The CDR3 loop spans 14 amino acids. The V gene lost 9 bases and the J gene lost 7 bases, with 21 bases spanning the gap. The CDR3 spells CASGGRDWLGGYTF. CDR3 sequence (DNA): TGTGCCAGTGGAGGTCGGGACTGGCTGGGTGGCTACACCTTC. Drawing the rest from reference TRBV2 and TRBJ1-2, the complete variable domain is EPEVTQTPSHQVTQMGQEVILRCVPISNHLYFYWYRQILGQKVEFLVSFYNNEISEKSEIFDDQFSVERPDGSNFTLKIRSTKLEDSAMYFCASGGRDWLGGYTFGSGTRLTVV.

The V call is TRBV9, the J call TRBJ2-5; D gene uncertain. The CDR3 has 17 amino acids. With 1 base removed from V and 5 bases from J, the gap between germline ends came to 21 bases. In germline, CDR1 is SGDLS, CDR2 YYNGEE. The CDR3 loop reads CASSVRSLHWAWETQYF. CDR3 bases: TGTGCCAGCAGCGTACGTTCATTGCACTGGGCGTGGGAGACCCAGTACTTC.

This clone was detected once. The chain recombines TRBV30 with TRBJ1-5; 8 bases agree with TRBD1. V lost 1 base, J lost 7 bases, and 18 bases stayed unmatched. The V gene's germline CDR1 is GTSNPN and CDR2 SVGIG (reference sequence). The CDR3 is made up of 18 amino acids. The CDR3 bases are TGTGCCTGGAGTGGGGGACCCCCTAGACAGGGGATCTTCCAGCCCCAGCATTTT. Translation: CAWSGGPPRQGIFQPQHF.